The subject of this entry is one T cell receptor beta chain. Its antigen is currently unknown. This specimen belongs to a study of identifying expanded T cells in peripheral blood. Regarding the study as a whole: Technical replicates showed 0.9 to 1.5 changed clones; approximately two weeks about 16.4; four weeks 19. Clone count variance between approximately 2-week samples rose with total template count.

Generated by immunoSEQ multiplex PCR, the TCRdb table keeps only in-frame clones and is missing some. This repertoire shows around 130,000 clones, 65% to 90% found once; its top ten account for less than 10%. During the collection period, no donor immune events like infections were recorded. The CDR3 is made up of 14 amino acids. V lost 2 bases, J lost 8 bases, and 13 bases lay in between. CDR1 and CDR2 from the germline V gene are MDHEN and SYDVKM. Sequenced material: blood. This clonotype originated in a person aged 18 to 75 in good health. The chain couples TRBV28 to TRBJ2-1; TRBD2 is a possible D gene (5 bases). The CDR3 is CASSLVRGIDEQFF. The CDR3 DNA reads as TGTGCCAGCAGTTTAGTTCGGGGTATCGATGAGCAGTTCTTC. The whole variable domain, remainder taken from reference TRBV28 and TRBJ2-1, is DVKVTQSSRYLVKRTGEKVFLECVQDMDHENMFWYRQDPGLGLRLIYFSYDVKMKEKGDIPEGYSVSREKKERFSLILESASTNQTSMYLCASSLVRGIDEQFFGPGTRLTVL.